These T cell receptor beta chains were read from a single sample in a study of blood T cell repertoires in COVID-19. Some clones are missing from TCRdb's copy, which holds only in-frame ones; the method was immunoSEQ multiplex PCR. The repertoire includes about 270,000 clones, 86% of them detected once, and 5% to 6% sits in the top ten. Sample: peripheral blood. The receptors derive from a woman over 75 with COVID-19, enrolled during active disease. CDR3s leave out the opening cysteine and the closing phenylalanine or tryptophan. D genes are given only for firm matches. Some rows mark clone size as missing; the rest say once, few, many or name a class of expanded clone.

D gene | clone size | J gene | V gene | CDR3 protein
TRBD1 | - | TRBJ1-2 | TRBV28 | ASSFSRTGNYGYT
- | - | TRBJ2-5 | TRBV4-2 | ASSQVLATQETQY
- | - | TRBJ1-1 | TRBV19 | ASSIIGPRGLTEAF
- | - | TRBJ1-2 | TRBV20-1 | SLQAAGGYT
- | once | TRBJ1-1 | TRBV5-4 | ASSVSHNTEAF
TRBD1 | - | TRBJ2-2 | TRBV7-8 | ASSFRTGVNTGELF
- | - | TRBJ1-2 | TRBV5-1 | ASSLEPQGNRDGYT
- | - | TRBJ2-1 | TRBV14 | ASSQQRPSEQF
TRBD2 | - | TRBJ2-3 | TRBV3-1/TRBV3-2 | ASSQKWTSGGPDTQY
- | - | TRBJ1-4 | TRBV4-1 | ASSQDWAVLGSGKLF
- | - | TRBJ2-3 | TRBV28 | ASSPGGGELDTQY
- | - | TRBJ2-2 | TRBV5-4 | ASSVDRRTGELF
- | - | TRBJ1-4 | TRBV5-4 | ASSLRTPGQEKLF
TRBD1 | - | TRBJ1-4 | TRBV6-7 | ASRHRDRGLLKEKLF
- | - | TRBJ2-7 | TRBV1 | TSSHWGQGYHEQY
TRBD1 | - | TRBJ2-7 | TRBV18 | ASSQGQGGYEQY
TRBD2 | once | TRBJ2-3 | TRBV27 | ASSLLGLGETQY
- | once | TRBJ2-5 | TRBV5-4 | ASKEQIQETQY
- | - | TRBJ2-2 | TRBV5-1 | ASSLGRGGANTGELF
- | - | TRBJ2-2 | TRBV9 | ASNSFTGELF
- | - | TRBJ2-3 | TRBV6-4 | ASSDSKGDTQY
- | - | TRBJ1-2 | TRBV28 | AIGEGFGVIYGYT
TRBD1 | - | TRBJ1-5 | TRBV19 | ASSSTGPNQPQH
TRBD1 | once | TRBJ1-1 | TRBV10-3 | AISENWDRKNTEAF
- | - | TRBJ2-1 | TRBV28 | ASSSITGEYSYNEQF
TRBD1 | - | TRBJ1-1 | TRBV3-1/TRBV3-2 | ASSQERQGPAF
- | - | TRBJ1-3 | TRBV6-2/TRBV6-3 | ASSYSPGSGNTIY
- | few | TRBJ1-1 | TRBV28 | ASSFGGSNTEAF
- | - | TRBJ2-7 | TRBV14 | ASSQVLSTEQY
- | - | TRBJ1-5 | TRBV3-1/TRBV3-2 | ASSRNHRGNQPQH
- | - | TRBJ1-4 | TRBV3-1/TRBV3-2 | ASSLKQGLDEKLF
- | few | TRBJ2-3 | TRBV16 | ASSQLPSAHTDTQY
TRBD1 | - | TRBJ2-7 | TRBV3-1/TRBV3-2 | ASSQGTGQTYEQY
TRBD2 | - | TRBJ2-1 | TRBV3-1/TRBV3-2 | ASSQVASGGALGSYNEQF
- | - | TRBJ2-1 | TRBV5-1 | ASSLEGQSYNEQF
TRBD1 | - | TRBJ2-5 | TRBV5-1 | ASSLGGQGTRETQY
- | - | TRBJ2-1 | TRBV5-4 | ASSLGGPSDPNEQF
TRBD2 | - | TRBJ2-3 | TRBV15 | ATSRNAGVGTDTQY
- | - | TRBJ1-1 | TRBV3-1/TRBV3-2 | ASSQWGGGITEAF
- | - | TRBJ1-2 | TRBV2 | ASSEQQGSRGYT
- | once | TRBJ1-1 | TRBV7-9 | AVTIGAGNTEAF
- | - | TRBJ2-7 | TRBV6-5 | ASTLPGGTYEQY
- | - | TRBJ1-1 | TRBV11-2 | ASSLSGKRDTEAF
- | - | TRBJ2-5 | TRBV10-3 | AIRTAQGSETQY
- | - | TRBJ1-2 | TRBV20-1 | SARVVGGYT
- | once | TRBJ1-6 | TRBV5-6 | ASSLGSQNSPLH
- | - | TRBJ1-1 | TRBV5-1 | ASSKQVGTEAF
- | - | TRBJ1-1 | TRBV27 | ASSFREGVPGAF
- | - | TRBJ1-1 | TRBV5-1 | ASIGGEGAF
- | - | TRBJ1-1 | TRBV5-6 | ASWPGGNTEAF
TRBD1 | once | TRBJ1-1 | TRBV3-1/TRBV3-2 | ASSNRDRNTEAF
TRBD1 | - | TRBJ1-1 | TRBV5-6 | ASSHQGARSAF
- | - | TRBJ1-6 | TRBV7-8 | ASSSGGADSPLH
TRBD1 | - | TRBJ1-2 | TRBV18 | ASSPGGQRNYGYT
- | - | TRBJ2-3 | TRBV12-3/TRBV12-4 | ASSFGSTDTQY
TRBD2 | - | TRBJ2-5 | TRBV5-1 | ASSSGTSWETQY
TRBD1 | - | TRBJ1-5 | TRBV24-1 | ATGQSDRESNQPQH
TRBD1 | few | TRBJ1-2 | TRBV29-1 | SVLDRPRAGGNYGYT
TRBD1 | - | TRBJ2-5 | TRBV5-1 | ASSLARDRGIETQY
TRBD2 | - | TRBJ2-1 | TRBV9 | ASSPTTSGGRAHEQF